This entry lists 24 T cell receptor beta chains sequenced from one sample in a study of T cell responses to AZD1222 COVID-19 vaccine (dated by TCRdb to 2020 to 2022). What the time point label conveys for this sample: about 28 days (+/-7) after the second vaccine dose. Taken with the paper, the label for treatment or condition translates to: meningococcal conjugate vaccine given as trial control. Libraries were constructed by the immunoSEQ multiplex PCR assay. TCRdb mirrors the immuneACCESS table, restricted to in-frame sequences. Some clones are absent from its copies; in checked studies, under half trace to an unresolved V gene, and the reason for the others is unknown. In this sample the table shows approximately 190,000 clones, approximately 90% of which occur a single time. The ten top clones hold 3.6% of the sample. The sample consisted of peripheral blood, taken 28 days after the second dose of the MenACWY control vaccine. These receptors came from an adult who received the MenACWY meningococcal vaccine as a control.

The chain has TRBV11-1 and TRBJ2-3; D unresolved. The CDR3 sequence is 15 residues long. Germline-derived CDR1 and CDR2 are SGHAT and FQDESV (reference sequence). V lost 6 bases to trimming and J lost 3 bases, with 16 bases between them. The CDR3 DNA sequence: TGTGCCAGCAGACTGAATAGGGTAATGACAGATACGCAGTATTTT. Protein sequence: CASRLNRVMTDTQYF.

The V gene is TRBV7-2, the J gene TRBJ1-2; a possible D gene is TRBD1 (5 bases). Germline lookup yields CDR1 SGHTA and CDR2 FQGNSA. The CDR3 runs 15 residues. Trimming shortened V by 5 bases and J by 4 bases, and 17 bases separated the two germline ends. The CDR3 here is CASSPQSKGLYGYTF. CDR3 DNA: TGTGCCAGCAGCCCCCAATCAAAGGGACTCTATGGCTACACCTTC.

This chain connects TRBV10-1 to TRBJ2-3, with 12 nucleotides matching TRBD2. V lost 3 bases, J lost 0 bases, and 10 bases stayed unmatched. The germline CDR1 and CDR2 sequences are WNHNN and SYGVQD (reference sequence). There are 19 residues in the CDR3. In nucleotides, the CDR3 is TGCGCCAGCAGTGACTCCGGGACTAGCGGGCGGAAAAGCACAGATACGCAGTATTTT. This encodes CASSDSGTSGRKSTDTQYF.

This clone has just one count. The V and J genes are TRBV2 and TRBJ1-5; D is possibly TRBD1 (5 bases). Trimming cost V 1 base and J 5 bases, with 6 bases left between them. Germline CDR1 is SNHLY and CDR2 is FYNNEI. This CDR3 is 13 amino acids long. As DNA, the CDR3 is TGTGCCAGCAGTGAAGAGACAGATCAGCCCCAGCATTTT. Its translation is CASSEETDQPQHF.

The chain links TRBV7-2 to TRBJ2-7; 7 bases agree with TRBD1. Germline CDR1 and CDR2: SGHTA and FQGNSA. With 5 bases clipped from V and 6 bases from J, the junction kept 1 base outside the gene matches. The CDR3 sequence is 11 residues long. Here the CDR3 DNA reads TGTGCCAGCAGCGACAGGGTCGAGCAGTACTTC. This gives the protein CASSDRVEQYF.

The chain joins TRBV11-3 to TRBJ2-1; D is undetermined. The length of the CDR3 is 12 residues. With 5 bases removed from V and 7 bases from J, the gap between germline ends came to 9 bases. Germline-derived CDR1 and CDR2 are SGHNT and YENEEA. The CDR3, as DNA: TGTGCCAGCAGCCCACATACGAATGAGCAGTTCTTC. It codes for CASSPHTNEQFF.

The V gene is TRBV4-2, the J gene TRBJ2-2; D is ambiguous. Germline V gene sequence: CDR1 LGHNA, CDR2 YNFKEQ. Trimming cost V 4 bases and J 3 bases, with 6 bases left between them. This CDR3 comprises 13 residues. The CDR3 DNA reads TGTGCCAGCAGCCTCCTCCACACCGGGGAGCTGTTTTTT. It codes for CASSLLHTGELFF.

This sequence joins TRBV10-3 and TRBJ1-5; D may be TRBD1 (5 bases). CDR3 length equals 12 residues. V lost 2 bases and J 7 bases, leaving 6 bases between the germline ends. CDR1 ENHRY and CDR2 SYGVKD come from the germline V gene. The CDR3 loop is CAISEGDQPQHF. For the CDR3, the DNA is TGTGCCATCAGTGAGGGGGACCAGCCCCAGCATTTT.

The chain has TRBV19 and TRBJ2-1, with D maybe TRBD1 (6 bases). This CDR3 contains 14 residues. Germline V gene data show CDR1 as LNHDA and CDR2 as SQIVND (reference sequence). Trimming left V 1 base short and J 6 bases short, with 10 bases between. This chain's CDR3 is CASSIGQGINEQFF. The CDR3 bases are TGTGCCAGTAGTATAGGCCAGGGGATCAATGAGCAGTTCTTC.

This clone was picked up a small number of times. The gene calls are TRBV28 and TRBJ2-1; 9 bases align to TRBD2. V gave up 2 bases and J gave up 3 bases; unmatched junction bases: 11. The CDR3 covers 18 residues. Germline assignment: CDR1 MDHEN and CDR2 SYDVKM. The CDR3 nucleotides read TGTGCCAGCAGTTTAGTCGGGGCTAGCGGGATTCTCTACAATGAGCAGTTCTTC. The encoded protein is CASSLVGASGILYNEQFF.

The chain is built from TRBV7-6 and TRBJ1-2; 9 bases align to TRBD1. The CDR3 is 15 amino acids. Losses at the gene ends were 1 base for V and 5 bases for J; bases not matched to a gene: 5. Germline values: CDR1 SGHVS, CDR2 FNYEAQ. DNA for the CDR3: TGTGCCAGCAGCTTAGTCTACAGGGGGCATTATGGCTACACCTTC. It encodes CASSLVYRGHYGYTF.

CDR3 DNA: TGTGCCATTTTTACCGGGACAGGGGGCTATGGGGCCAACGTCCTGACTTTC. Protein: CAIFTGTGGYGANVLTF. The genes are TRBV10-3 and TRBJ2-6; 12 nucleotides align to TRBD1. V lost 9 bases to trimming and J lost 3 bases; unmatched junction nucleotides: 9. Per germline, CDR1 ENHRY and CDR2 SYGVKD. This CDR3 has 17 amino acids.

Here the CDR3 DNA reads TGTGCCAGTAGCCTCCCGACAGTCTACAGCACTGAAGCTTTCTTT. It yields the protein CASSLPTVYSTEAFF. V and J are TRBV19 and TRBJ1-1; D perhaps matches TRBD1 (5 bases). V was shortened by 6 bases and J by 4 bases, with 18 bases between the two germline ends. The CDR3 runs 15 residues. CDR1 LNHDA and CDR2 SQIVND come from the germline V gene (reference sequence).

The J gene is TRBJ1-2, the V gene TRBV5-4, with no clear D. Germline CDR1 SGHNT, CDR2 YYREEE (reference sequence). The CDR3 spans 15 residues. The germline V and J ends were trimmed by 4 bases and 0 bases, with 13 bases remaining between them. The CDR3 DNA reads TGTGCCAGCAGCACACGTCCCGGGGCTAACTATGGCTACACCTTC. This gives the protein CASSTRPGANYGYTF.

V is TRBV19 and J is TRBJ2-7, with TRBD2 matching 10 bases. The trim removed 4 bases at V and 5 bases at J, leaving 5 bases unmatched. The CDR3 runs to 14 residues. CDR1 LNHDA and CDR2 SQIVND come from the germline V gene (reference sequence). The DNA of the CDR3 is TGTGCCAGTAGTAACGGACTAGCGGCACACGAGCAGTACTTC. Protein product: CASSNGLAAHEQYF.

This rearrangement joins TRBV11-2 to TRBJ2-5, with TRBD1 identical over 8 bases. V lost 1 base, J lost 5 bases, and 9 bases stayed unmatched. CDR1 is SGHAT, CDR2 FQNNGV, per germline. CDR3 size: 16 residues. CDR3 region: CASSLVGGQGWETQYF. The CDR3 DNA is TGTGCCAGCAGCTTAGTAGGTGGACAGGGCTGGGAGACCCAGTACTTC.

The chain recombines TRBV7-8 with TRBJ2-1, with 9 bases that match TRBD2. J lost 4 bases, V lost 1 base, and 5 bases had no gene match. This CDR3 is 16 amino acids long. Germline CDR1 SGHVS, CDR2 FQNEAQ. The chain's CDR3 is CASSLGSSGRYNEQFF. The CDR3, as DNA: TGTGCCAGCAGCTTAGGTTCGAGCGGGAGGTACAATGAGCAGTTCTTC.

This chain connects TRBV28 to TRBJ2-1; D gene uncertain. Germline V gene sequence: CDR1 MDHEN, CDR2 SYDVKM. The CDR3 contains 15 residues. V lost 3 bases to trimming and J lost 3 bases, with 12 bases between them. CDR3 coding DNA: TGTGCCAGCAGTTTCTTCCGAATCCTCTACAATGAGCAGTTCTTC. This translates into CASSFFRILYNEQFF.

J is TRBJ1-5 and V is TRBV19; D is uncertain. The CDR3 has 14 residues. The germline CDR1 and CDR2 sequences are LNHDA and SQIVND (reference sequence). Trimming removed 9 bases from V and 1 base from J, with 13 bases in between. The CDR3 DNA sequence: TGTGCCAGCGCATTCGGCGTAAGCAATCAGCCCCAGCATTTT. Translation: CASAFGVSNQPQHF.

This chain joins TRBV5-1 and TRBJ1-6; 8 nucleotides line up with TRBD1. The CDR3 is made up of 15 amino acids. Germline CDR1 is SGHRS and CDR2 is YFSETQ. Losses at the gene ends were 4 bases for V and 7 bases for J; bases not matched to a gene: 7. In DNA, the CDR3 is TGCGCCAGCAGCACTCGACAGGGGATCAATTCACCCCTCCACTTT. Residues: CASSTRQGINSPLHF.

V usage is TRBV19 and J usage is TRBJ2-7; possibly TRBD1 or TRBD2 for D (5 bases each). The CDR3 runs 16 residues. V lost 1 base to trimming and J lost 0 bases, with 13 bases between them. Germline CDR1 is LNHDA and CDR2 is SQIVND (reference sequence). This CDR3 reads CASSIGGTLSSYEQYF. The CDR3 DNA sequence: TGTGCCAGTAGTATAGGAGGGACCCTGAGCTCCTACGAGCAGTACTTC.

V is TRBV5-4 and J is TRBJ2-7; 7 bases agree with TRBD2. The V segment lost 4 bases and the J segment 6 bases; nucleotides outside the gene matches: 13. Per germline, CDR1 SGHNT and CDR2 YYREEE (reference sequence). This CDR3 is built from 15 residues. The CDR3 DNA is TGTGCCAGCAGCCGCGAAGCGGGGACCTCTGGCGAGCAGTACTTC. Its translation is CASSREAGTSGEQYF.

The chain combines TRBV7-9 with TRBJ2-1; weak D call: TRBD2 (6 bases). The CDR3 is 16 amino acids. V was shortened by 3 bases and J by 4 bases, with 16 bases between the two germline ends. CDR1 and CDR2 (germline): SEHNR, FQNEAQ (reference sequence). The CDR3 reads CASSFTATGTYNEQFF. The CDR3 DNA is TGTGCCAGCAGCTTCACCGCGACCGGGACTTACAATGAGCAGTTCTTC.

The chain carries TRBV19 and TRBJ1-1; D gene uncertain. Trimming shortened V by 6 bases and J by 2 bases, and 22 bases separated the two germline ends. The length of the CDR3 is 17 residues. CDR1 and CDR2 from the germline V gene are LNHDA and SQIVND (reference sequence). CDR3 in amino acids: CASSSGRGPLPNTEAFF. The DNA of the CDR3 is TGTGCCAGTAGCTCAGGTCGCGGCCCCCTGCCCAACACTGAAGCTTTCTTT.